The source of this TCR beta chain is a study of T-cell memory formation after mild COVID-19. Study context: Across donors, TCR clusters were largely donor specific.

TCRdb re-called the 5' RACE reads through MiXCR, storing one row per CDR3 protein. The sample holds about 190,000 distinct CDR3 sequences, 15% to 20% seen once. Trimming took 2 bases from V and 0 from J, leaving 5 bases between them. The CDR3 has 14 residues. Material: PBMCs or a T cell subset sorted from them (not recorded which). The V call is TRBV12-3 or TRBV12-4, the J call TRBJ1-3; D gene ambiguous. The sequence was obtained from an adult woman who had mild COVID-19 (a few samples of this study predate the infection). Cell type and time point are not known. The CDR3 DNA reads as TGTGCCAGCAGTTTAACCCCCTCTGGAAACACCATATATTTT. Its protein is CASSLTPSGNTIYF.